A selection of T cell receptor beta chains follows, all from one sample in a study of beta chain features in type 1 diabetes. This table comes from immunoSEQ multiplex PCR, and its TCRdb copy is limited to in-frame clones, with some not included. The sample records 250,000 to 350,000 clones, less than 15% being singletons. Input material: central memory CD4+ T cells from blood. These TCRs come from a man aged 25-45 years in good health. CDR3s include the opening cysteine and the closing phenylalanine or tryptophan. A D gene is named only where the DNA matches it firmly. A row's size may be missing; if present it is once, few, many or a size class.

>TRBJ1-5|TRBV18|many|.
TGTGCCAGCTCACAGGATAGCAATCAGCCCCAGCATTTT
CASSQDSNQPQHF
>TRBJ2-3|TRBV5-5|.|TRBD2
TGCGCCAGCAGCCGGGGTACTAGCGGGACAAGCACAGATACGCAGTATTTT
CASSRGTSGTSTDTQYF
>TRBJ1-2|TRBV27|many|.
TGTGCCAGCAGTTTACGGGGGGCGCGCGGCTACACCTTC
CASSLRGARGYTF
>TRBJ1-5|TRBV19|few|.
TGTGCCAGTAGCCTAGGGGGTCCTGGTCAGCCCCAGCATTTT
CASSLGGPGQPQHF
>TRBJ2-5|TRBV5-1|.|.
TGCGCCAGCGGCCAAGAGACCCAGTACTTC
CASGQETQYF
>TRBJ1-5|TRBV6-1|few|TRBD1
TGTGCCAGCAGTGAACTTGACAGGGGTCAGCCCCAGCATTTT
CASSELDRGQPQHF
>TRBJ2-5|TRBV5-4|.|.
TGTGCCAGCAGCTTAAGGGGCACGGCCCAAGAGACCCAGTACTTC
CASSLRGTAQETQYF
>TRBJ2-1|TRBV5-1|.|.
TGCGCCAGCAGCTTGGTTAGGAATGAGCAGTTCTTC
CASSLVRNEQFF
>TRBJ2-2|TRBV5-4|few|TRBD2
TGTGCCAGCAGCTTCCCGGGACTAAAGAACACCGGGGAGCTGTTTTTT
CASSFPGLKNTGELFF
>TRBJ1-2|TRBV4-3|.|.
TGCGCCAGCAGCAAGACAGTGAACCTCGCCACCTATGGCTACACCTTC
CASSKTVNLATYGYTF
>TRBJ2-1|TRBV11-3|few|.
TGTGCCAGCAGCTCCGCGATGGGGAATGAGCAGTTCTTC
CASSSAMGNEQFF
>TRBJ2-4|TRBV28|.|.
TGTGCCAGCAGTTTCAGGGGATATATTCAGTACTTC
CASSFRGYIQYF
>TRBJ2-5|TRBV7-7|.|.
TGTGCTAGCAGCCAGACAGGCCTTCCTGGGGAGACCCAGTACTTC
CASSQTGLPGETQYF
>TRBJ2-7|TRBV5-6|many|.
TGTGCCAGCAGCTTAATGGATGAGCAGTACTTC
CASSLMDEQYF
>TRBJ2-5|TRBV5-6|.|TRBD2
TGTGCCAGCAGCTTGGCTGCGGGAGGGGGAGAGACCCAGTACTTC
CASSLAAGGGETQYF
>TRBJ2-1|TRBV4-1|.|TRBD2
TGCGCCAGCAGCCAAGAAGGGGCCGGGGGGGGCTCCTACAATGAGCAGTTCTTC
CASSQEGAGGGSYNEQFF
>TRBJ2-1|TRBV11-2|.|.
TGTGCCAGCAGCTTAAACCGAGCGGGTTACAATGAGCAGTTCTTC
CASSLNRAGYNEQFF
>TRBJ2-1|TRBV6-6|few|TRBD2
TGTGCCAGCAGTTACACTAGCGGGAGATACAATGAGCAGTTCTTC
CASSYTSGRYNEQFF
>TRBJ1-4|TRBV15|few|.
TGTGCCACCAGCAGAGATCTCACAACTAATGAAAAACTGTTTTTT
CATSRDLTTNEKLFF
>TRBJ1-2|TRBV2|.|TRBD1
TGTGCCAGCAGTATCCGGGACAGGCGAAACTATGGCTACACCTTC
CASSIRDRRNYGYTF
>TRBJ2-3|TRBV9|once|TRBD2
TGTGCCAGCAGCGCAACCGGGACTACTTACACAGATACGCAGTATTTT
CASSATGTTYTDTQYF
>TRBJ1-2|TRBV5-4|.|.
TGTGCCAGCAGTCTCCCCGGAAACTATGGCTACACCTTC
CASSLPGNYGYTF
>TRBJ2-7|TRBV19|.|TRBD1
TGTGCCAGTAGTCGTGAGACAGGGGCCTACGAGCAGTACTTC
CASSRETGAYEQYF
>TRBJ1-5|TRBV7-6|few|.
TGTGCCAGCAGCTTAGCGGGCCCACAGCCCCAGCATTTT
CASSLAGPQPQHF
>TRBJ1-3|TRBV14|many|.
TGTGCCAGCAGCCAAGGGGTCCACCAAGGCACCATATATTTT
CASSQGVHQGTIYF
>TRBJ1-2|TRBV9|few|TRBD1
TGTGCCAGCAGCGTGGGACAGGGCTATGGCTACACCTTC
CASSVGQGYGYTF
>TRBJ1-1|TRBV6-6|.|.
TGTGCCAGCAGTTTCGCAGGGGACACTGAAGCTTTCTTT
CASSFAGDTEAFF
>TRBJ1-6|TRBV4-1|.|.
TGCGCCAGCAGCCCCGACAAACGGGAGGCCCTCCACTTT
CASSPDKREALHF
>TRBJ1-4|TRBV4-1|few|.
TGCGCCAGCAGCCAAGGGATGGTCTTAACTAATGAAAAACTGTTTTTT
CASSQGMVLTNEKLFF
>TRBJ1-4|TRBV15|.|.
TGTGCCACCACACCGGGGACTTACTCAAAGAAACTGTTTTTT
CATTPGTYSKKLFF
>TRBJ1-4|TRBV7-8|.|.
TGTGCCAGCAGCTTAGGGTCCCTATCGGAGGAAAAACTGTTTTTT
CASSLGSLSEEKLFF
>TRBJ2-7|TRBV18|few|.
TGTGCCAGCTCCCAGGGGGGCAGGGCCTACGAGCAGTACTTC
CASSQGGRAYEQYF
>TRBJ1-1|TRBV19|.|.
TGTGCCAGTAGTATTTTGGGCGGTGGCACTGAAGCTTTCTTT
CASSILGGGTEAFF
>TRBJ1-2|TRBV5-4|.|TRBD1
TGTGCCAGCAGCTCGGGACAGTACTACTATGGCTACACCTTC
CASSSGQYYYGYTF
>TRBJ1-3|TRBV18|few|.
TGTGCCAGCTCACCAGTTGCACTTAACTCTGGAAACACCATATATTTT
CASSPVALNSGNTIYF
>TRBJ2-3|TRBV7-9|few|.
TGTGCCAGCAGCGGTCGCCGCGGGACAGTTACAGATACGCAGTATTTT
CASSGRRGTVTDTQYF
>TRBJ2-1|TRBV5-1|few|.
TGCGCCAGCAGGACGTCGTTGGGGGCTTCCTACAATGAGCAGTTCTTC
CASRTSLGASYNEQFF
>TRBJ2-7|TRBV18|many|.
TGTGCCAGCTCGGTCGGGACCAACTACGAGCAGTACTTC
CASSVGTNYEQYF
>TRBJ2-3|TRBV5-6|few|.
TGTGCCAGCAGCTTGGTTAATAAACGAACAGATACGCAGTATTTT
CASSLVNKRTDTQYF
>TRBJ2-1|TRBV10-3|.|.
TGTGCCAGCAGTTATTCAGACAGGAACAATGAGCAGTTCTTC
CASSYSDRNNEQFF
>TRBJ1-6|TRBV7-8|few|.
TGTGCCAGCAGCGCCGGGGTAGTTACACCCCTCCACTTT
CASSAGVVTPLHF
>TRBJ1-4|TRBV2|.|.
TGTGCCAGCAGCGACGGTCGTAGTTCCGGACAAGGTGGAAAGAAAAAACTGTTTTTT
CASSDGRSSGQGGKKKLFF
>TRBJ1-4|TRBV23-1|many|.
TGCGCCAGCAGTCCCGGACAGATAACTAATGAAAAACTGTTTTTT
CASSPGQITNEKLFF
>TRBJ2-3|TRBV11-2|few|.
TGTGCCAGCAGCCGCGGGGTAGTCCTAGTTGATACGCAGTATTTT
CASSRGVVLVDTQYF
>TRBJ2-3|TRBV11-3|.|TRBD2
TGTGCCAGCAGCTTAGGCCTTACTAGCGGGAGTATTGTAGATACGCAGTATTTT
CASSLGLTSGSIVDTQYF
>TRBJ2-1|TRBV19|.|TRBD1
TGTGCCAGTAGACAGGACAGGTCACAGTACAATGAGCAGTTCTTC
CASRQDRSQYNEQFF